This TCR beta chain was profiled in a study of cytomegalovirus exposure and HLA in healthy donors. The V gene's germline CDR1 is MNHNS and CDR2 SASEGT. The CDR3 has 15 amino acids. The trim removed 8 bases at V and 9 bases at J, leaving 16 bases unmatched. PCR primers comprised 60 Vbeta and 13 Jbeta primers. Repertoires were generated with immunoSEQ multiplex PCR, while TCRdb's copy carries only in-frame clones and drops some. The top ten clones hold 1.6% of a sample with around 140,000 clones, 73% of them seen once. The chain recombines TRBV6-1 with TRBJ1-5, with 7 positions matching TRBD1. The receptor's source is a woman under 30 in good health and CMV-seronegative. Source material: PBMCs. The CDR3 sequence: CASSEGTAGRRPQHF. CDR3 nucleotides: TGTGCCAGCTCGGAAGGGACAGCAGGGAGGCGGCCCCAGCATTTT.